This TCR beta chain was sequenced for a study of human T cells and chemical hapten exposure. Study background: There were weekly diphenylcyclopropenone doses to the scalp for patients throughout the approximately 25-week study.

Using its own MiXCR run on the RACE reads, TCRdb lists one record per CDR3 protein. The top ten clones hold 6.5% to 8.5% of a sample with over 60,000 distinct CDR3 sequences, 10% of them seen once. Looked up from germline, CDR1 is MNHNY and CDR2 is SVGAGI (reference sequence). The CDR3 runs 12 residues. V lost 7 bases and J 4 bases, leaving 7 bases between the germline ends. Specified time point: patch test 2, 6 weeks after DPC sensitization. The treatment is: therapeutic diphenylcyclopropenone sensitization with weekly scalp DPC. This clonotype was counted many times. The chain combines TRBV6-6 with TRBJ2-2; D not certain. The sample consisted of whole blood, taken in connection with sensitization to the hapten diphenylcyclopropenone (DPC). This TCR derives from a woman in her forties or fifties with alopecia areata. Some clones in this sample may be carry-over from other donors' samples. The CDR3 nucleotides read TGTGCCAGCAACGGTTTCACCGGGGAGCTGTTTTTT. Its protein product is CASNGFTGELFF.